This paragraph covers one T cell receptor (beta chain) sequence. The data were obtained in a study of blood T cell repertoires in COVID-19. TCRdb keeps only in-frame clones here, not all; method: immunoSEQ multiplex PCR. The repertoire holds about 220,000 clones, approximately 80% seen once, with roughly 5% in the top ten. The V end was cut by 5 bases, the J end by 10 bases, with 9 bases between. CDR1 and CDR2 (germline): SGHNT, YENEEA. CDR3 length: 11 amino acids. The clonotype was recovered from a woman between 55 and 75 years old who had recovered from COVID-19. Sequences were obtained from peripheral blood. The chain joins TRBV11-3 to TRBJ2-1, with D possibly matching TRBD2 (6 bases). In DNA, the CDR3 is TGTGCCAGCAGCCTCGGGGGAGAGCAGTTCTTC. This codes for CASSLGGEQFF.